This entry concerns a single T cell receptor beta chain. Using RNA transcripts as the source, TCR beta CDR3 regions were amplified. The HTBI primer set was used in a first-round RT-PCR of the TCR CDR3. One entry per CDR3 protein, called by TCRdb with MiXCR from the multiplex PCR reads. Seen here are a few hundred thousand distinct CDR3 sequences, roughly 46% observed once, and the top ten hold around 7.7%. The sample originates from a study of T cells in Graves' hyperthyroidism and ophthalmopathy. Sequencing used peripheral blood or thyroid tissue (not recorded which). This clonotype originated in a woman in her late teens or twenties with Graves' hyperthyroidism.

The CDR3 bases are TGTGCCAGCAGCTTTAGCGGGGGAGGAGAGACCCAGTACTTC. This encodes CASSFSGGGETQYF. The chain uses TRBV7-9 and TRBJ2-5, with 9 bases fitting TRBD2. The junction had 3 bases not matched to a gene; V was cut back by 3 bases and J by 4 bases. The CDR3 totals 14 residues. CDR1 is SEHNR, CDR2 FQNEAQ, per germline (reference sequence).